One sample yielded the 6 T cell receptor beta chains listed below, sequenced in a study of blood T cell repertoires in COVID-19. Method: immunoSEQ multiplex PCR; TCRdb's copy keeps in-frame clones and lacks some. The sample lists about 150,000 clones, about 90% occurring once. The sequenced sample was peripheral blood. The receptors here all came from a middle-aged man who had recovered from COVID-19.

The rearrangement joins TRBV19 to TRBJ1-5, with 9 bases fitting TRBD1. J was trimmed by 1 base and V by 6 bases; bases with no gene match: 1. The CDR3 is made up of 14 amino acids. Germline CDR1 is LNHDA and CDR2 is SQIVND (reference sequence). CDR3 DNA: TGTGCCAGTAGGGGGACAGGGAGCAATCAGCCCCAGCATTTT. Translation gives CASRGTGSNQPQHF.

The rearrangement joins TRBV5-6 to TRBJ2-5; 8 bases are shared with TRBD1. With 4 bases clipped from V and 4 bases from J, the junction kept 3 bases outside the gene matches. The CDR3 is 13 amino acids. From germline, CDR1 is SGHDT and CDR2 YYEEEE. CDR3 bases: TGTGCCAGCAGCCAGACAGGGGTAGAGACCCAGTACTTC. Encoded protein: CASSQTGVETQYF.

This clone has a count of ten or more. The genes are TRBV4-3 and TRBJ2-7; no firm D call. Germline-derived CDR1 and CDR2 are LGHNA and YSLEER. V lost 0 bases and J 1 base, leaving 10 bases between the germline ends. The CDR3 loop spans 15 amino acids. For the CDR3, the DNA is TGCGCCAGCAGCCAAGATGGGCAGGCGTCCTACGAGCAGTACTTC. It specifies CASSQDGQASYEQYF.

In this sample, this clone turned up a few times. Other DNA sequences in the same sample also yield this CDR3. This chain links TRBV19 with TRBJ2-4, with D perhaps TRBD1 (5 bases). The CDR3 has 14 amino acids. V lost 4 bases and J 2 bases, leaving 9 bases between the germline ends. Germline CDR1 LNHDA, CDR2 SQIVND (reference sequence). The CDR3 DNA reads TGTGCCAGTAGTAACCAGGGAACCAAAAACATTCAGTACTTC. Amino acid sequence: CASSNQGTKNIQYF.

This clone was seen just once. The chain has TRBV6-1 and TRBJ1-2, with TRBD1 matching over 8 bases. This CDR3 contains 20 residues. Per the germline V gene, CDR1 is MNHNS and CDR2 is SASEGT. V lost 3 bases to trimming and J lost 4 bases; unmatched junction nucleotides: 22. CDR3: CASSESEDRVSIRSIYGYTF. The CDR3 coding sequence is TGTGCCAGCAGTGAGAGCGAGGACAGGGTCTCTATCCGTTCCATCTATGGCTACACCTTC.

The rearrangement links TRBV7-9 to TRBJ2-7, with a tentative D call TRBD2 (6 bases). In germline, CDR1 is SEHNR, CDR2 FQNEAQ (reference sequence). This CDR3 is 13 amino acids long. V dropped 1 base and J dropped 6 bases, with 10 bases sitting between them. CDR3 bases: TGTGCCAGCAGCTTAGATGCGGGGACCGAGCAGTACTTC. Amino acids: CASSLDAGTEQYF.